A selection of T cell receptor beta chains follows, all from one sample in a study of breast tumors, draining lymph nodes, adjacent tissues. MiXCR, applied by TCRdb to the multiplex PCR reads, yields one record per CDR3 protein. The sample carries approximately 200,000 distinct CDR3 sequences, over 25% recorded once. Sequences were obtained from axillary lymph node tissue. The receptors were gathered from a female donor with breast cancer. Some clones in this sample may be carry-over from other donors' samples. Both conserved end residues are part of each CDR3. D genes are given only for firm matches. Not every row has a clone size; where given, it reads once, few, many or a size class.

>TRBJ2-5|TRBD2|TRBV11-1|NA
CASSLVRGSGVQETQYF
TGTGCCAGCAGCTTAGTGAGGGGTAGCGGGGTCCAAGAGACCCAGTACTTC
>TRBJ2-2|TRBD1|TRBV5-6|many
CASSRQGYGELFF
TGTGCCAGCAGCCGACAGGGATACGGGGAGCTGTTTTTT
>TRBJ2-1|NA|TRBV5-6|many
CASTNSGTGYNEQFF
TGTGCCAGCACCAATTCCGGGACGGGCTACAATGAGCAGTTCTTC
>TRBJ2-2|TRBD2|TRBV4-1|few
CASSQDRASGGPYTGELFF
TGCGCCAGCAGCCAAGATCGGGCTAGCGGGGGGCCATACACCGGGGAGCTGTTTTTT
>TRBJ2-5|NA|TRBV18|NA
CASSQLPQETQYF
TGTGCCAGCTCCCAGCTACCGCAAGAGACCCAGTACTTC
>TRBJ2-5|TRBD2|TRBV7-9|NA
CASSLGSLRGETQHF
TGTGCCAGCAGCTTGGGCAGCCTCCGGGGGGAGACCCAGCACTTC
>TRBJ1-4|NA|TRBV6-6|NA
CASSYTSGTNGAKLFF
TGTGCCAGCAGTTACACTAGCGGGACCAATGGCGCAAAACTGTTTTTT
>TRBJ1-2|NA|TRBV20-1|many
CSAHPGRSYGYTF
TGCAGTGCCCATCCCGGACGGAGCTATGGCTACACCTTC
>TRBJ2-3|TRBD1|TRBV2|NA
CASTEGARTDTQYF
TGTGCCAGCACTGAGGGGGCGCGCACAGATACGCAGTATTTT
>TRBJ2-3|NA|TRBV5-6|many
CASRDRDLPGTDTQYF
TGTGCCAGCAGGGACCGGGATCTACCAGGGACAGATACGCAGTATTTT
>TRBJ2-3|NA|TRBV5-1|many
CASSQRGQGITDTQYF
TGCGCCAGCAGCCAAAGGGGTCAGGGAATCACAGATACGCAGTATTTT
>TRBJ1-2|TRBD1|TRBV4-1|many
CASSLRQGARGYTF
TGCGCCAGCAGCCTACGACAGGGGGCGCGTGGCTACACCTTC
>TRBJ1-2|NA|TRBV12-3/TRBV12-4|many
CASSLLGEPNYGYTF
TGTGCCAGCAGTCTCCTCGGGGAGCCCAACTATGGCTACACCTTC
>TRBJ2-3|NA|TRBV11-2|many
CASAGSGTDTQYF
TGTGCCAGCGCCGGGAGCGGCACAGATACGCAGTATTTT
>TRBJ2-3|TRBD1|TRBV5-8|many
CASSLAGTGGQITQYF
TGTGCCAGCAGCTTGGCCGGGACAGGGGGACAGATAACGCAGTATTTT
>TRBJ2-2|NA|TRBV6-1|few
CATPPPAQHTGELFF
TGTGCCACCCCCCCGCCAGCACAACACACCGGGGAGCTGTTTTTT
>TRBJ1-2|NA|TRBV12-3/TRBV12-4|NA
CASIVSGGDGYTF
TGTGCCAGCATCGTTAGCGGGGGCGATGGCTACACCTTC
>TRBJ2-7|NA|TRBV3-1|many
CASSQKGASYEQYF
TGTGCCAGCAGCCAAAAGGGTGCCTCCTACGAGCAGTACTTC
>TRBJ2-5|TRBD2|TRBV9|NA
CASSVGNGGEETPYF
TGTGCCAGCAGCGTAGGTAACGGGGGGGAGGAGACCCCGTACTTC
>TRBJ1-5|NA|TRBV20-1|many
CSAGDGNQPQHF
TGCAGTGCAGGGGATGGCAATCAGCCCCAGCATTTT
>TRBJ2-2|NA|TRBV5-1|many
CASSLVSGAKTGELFF
TGCGCCAGCAGCTTGGTCTCCGGGGCGAAGACCGGGGAGCTGTTTTTT
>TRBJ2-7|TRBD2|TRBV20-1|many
CSARGWGLAGAGMVSYEQYF
TGCAGTGCTAGAGGGTGGGGACTAGCGGGAGCGGGTATGGTCTCCTACGAGCAGTACTTC
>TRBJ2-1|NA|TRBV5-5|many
CASSLVPRVGWGEQFF
TGTGCCAGCAGCTTGGTGCCCCGAGTGGGGTGGGGTGAGCAGTTCTTC
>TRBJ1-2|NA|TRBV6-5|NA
CASTSTPTLMGYTF
TGTGCCAGCACCTCAACCCCCACGCTTATGGGCTACACCTTC
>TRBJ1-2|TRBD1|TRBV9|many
CASSGDRGLNGYTF
TGTGCCAGCAGTGGAGACAGGGGACTCAATGGCTACACCTTC
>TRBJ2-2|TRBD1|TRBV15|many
CATSGNRGTGELFF
TGTGCCACCAGCGGTAACAGGGGTACCGGGGAGCTGTTTTTT
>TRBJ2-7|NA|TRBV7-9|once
CASSAGISYEQYF
TGTGCCAGCAGCGCCGGAATTTCCTACGAGCAGTACTTC
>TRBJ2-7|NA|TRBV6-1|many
CASSEVAVTYEQYF
TGTGCCAGCAGTGAAGTTGCAGTAACCTACGAGCAGTACTTC
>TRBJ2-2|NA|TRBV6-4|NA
CASSDSRFSGELFF
TGTGCCAGCAGTGACTCGAGGTTTAGCGGGGAGCTGTTTTTT
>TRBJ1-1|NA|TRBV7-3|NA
CASSLTALNTEAFF
TGTGCCAGCAGCTTAACGGCACTGAACACTGAAGCTTTCTTT
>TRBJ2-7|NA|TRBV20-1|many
CSARDYGGIHEQYF
TGCAGTGCTAGAGATTACGGCGGGATCCACGAGCAGTACTTC
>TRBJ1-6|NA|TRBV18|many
CASSPVFDSDSPLHF
TGTGCCAGCTCACCAGTCTTCGACAGCGATTCACCCCTCCACTTT
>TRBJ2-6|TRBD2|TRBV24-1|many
CATSGGGSSGANVLTF
TGTGCCACCAGTGGTGGCGGGAGTTCTGGGGCCAACGTCCTGACTTTC
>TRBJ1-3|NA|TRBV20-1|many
CSARDPGRRTIYF
TGCAGTGCTAGAGATCCCGGGCGGAGGACCATATATTTT
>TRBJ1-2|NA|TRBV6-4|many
CASSDSQGGYTF
TGTGCCAGCAGTGACTCCCAGGGGGGCTACACCTTC
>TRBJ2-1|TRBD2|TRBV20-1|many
CSARLASGTSYNEQFF
TGCAGTGCTAGATTGGCTAGCGGGACATCCTACAATGAGCAGTTCTTC
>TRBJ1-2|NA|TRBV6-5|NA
CASSLTQGAGNTTEGTNYGYTF
TGTGCCAGCAGCCTTACTCAGGGCGCTGGAAACACCACAGAGGGTACCAACTATGGCTACACCTTC
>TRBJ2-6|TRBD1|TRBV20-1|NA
CSAPLPDRVSGANVLTF
TGCAGTGCTCCTCTCCCGGACAGGGTCTCTGGGGCCAACGTCCTGACTTTC
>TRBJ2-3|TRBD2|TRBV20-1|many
CSARLAGLDTQYF
TGCAGTGCCAGACTAGCGGGATTGGATACGCAGTATTTT
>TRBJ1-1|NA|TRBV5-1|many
CASSSSQNTEAFF
TGCGCCAGCAGCTCCTCACAGAACACTGAAGCTTTCTTT
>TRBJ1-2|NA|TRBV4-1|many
CASSQEEGRGYGYTF
TGCGCCAGCAGCCAAGAGGAGGGGAGGGGGTATGGCTACACCTTC
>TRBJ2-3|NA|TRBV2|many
CASSQTDTQYF
TGTGCCAGCAGTCAGACAGATACGCAGTATTTT
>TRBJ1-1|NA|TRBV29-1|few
CSGLTVLNTEAFF
TGCAGCGGATTGACAGTTTTGAACACTGAAGCTTTCTTT
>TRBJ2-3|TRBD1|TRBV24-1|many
CATRAGTGTTDTQYF
TGTGCCACCAGGGCCGGGACAGGGACCACAGATACGCAGTATTTT
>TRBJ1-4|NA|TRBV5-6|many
CASSPGWLREKLFF
TGTGCCAGCAGCCCAGGTTGGCTTAGAGAAAAACTGTTTTTT